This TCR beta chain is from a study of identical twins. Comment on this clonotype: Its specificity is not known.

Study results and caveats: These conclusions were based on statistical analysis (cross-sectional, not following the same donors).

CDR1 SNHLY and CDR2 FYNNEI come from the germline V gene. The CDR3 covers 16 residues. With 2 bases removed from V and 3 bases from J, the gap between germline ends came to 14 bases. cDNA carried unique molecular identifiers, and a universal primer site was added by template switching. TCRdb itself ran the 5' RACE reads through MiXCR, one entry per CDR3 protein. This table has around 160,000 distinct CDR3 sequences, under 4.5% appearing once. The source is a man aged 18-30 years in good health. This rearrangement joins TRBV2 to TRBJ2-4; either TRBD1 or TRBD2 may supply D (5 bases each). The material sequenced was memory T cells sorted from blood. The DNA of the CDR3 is TGTGCCAGCAGTGAAAACCGGGATAGGGGCAAAAACATTCAGTACTTC. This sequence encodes CASSENRDRGKNIQYF.